The clone carrying this T cell receptor (beta chain) has just one count. Its antigen is undetermined. Since a much larger clone is just one base distant, this may be a read error. TCR beta CDR3 regions were amplified from RNA transcripts. A first-round RT-PCR of the TCR CDR3 used the HTBI primer set. TCRdb independently ran MiXCR on the multiplex PCR reads; one entry per CDR3 protein. The sample holds under 750,000 distinct CDR3 sequences, approximately 18% seen once. The data were taken from a study of T cells in Graves' hyperthyroidism and ophthalmopathy. V dropped 0 bases and J dropped 3 bases, with 11 bases sitting between them. The CDR3 spans 14 residues. Germline V gives CDR1 GTSNPN, CDR2 SVGIG (reference sequence). Findings and caveats of the study: A model using 13 V-J features told ophthalmopathy apart from stable hyperthyroidism.

This chain joins TRBV30 and TRBJ1-2; D not certain. The sample comprised blood. This TCR was recovered from a woman aged 50 to 60 with Graves' hyperthyroidism that later progressed to Graves' ophthalmopathy. The CDR3 region has the DNA TGTGCCTGGAGTGTATTCCTACGGGACTATGGCTACACCTTC. As protein: CAWSVFLRDYGYTF.